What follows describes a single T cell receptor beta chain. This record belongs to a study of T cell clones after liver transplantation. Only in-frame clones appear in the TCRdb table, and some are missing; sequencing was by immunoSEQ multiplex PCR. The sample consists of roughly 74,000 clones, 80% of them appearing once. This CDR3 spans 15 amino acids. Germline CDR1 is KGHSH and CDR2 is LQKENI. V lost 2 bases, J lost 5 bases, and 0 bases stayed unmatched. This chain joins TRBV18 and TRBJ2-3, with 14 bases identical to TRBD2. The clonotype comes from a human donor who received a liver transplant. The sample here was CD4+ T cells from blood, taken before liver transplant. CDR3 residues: CASSPGTSGRDTQYF. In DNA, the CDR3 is TGTGCCAGCTCACCAGGGACTAGCGGGAGAGATACGCAGTATTTT.